This T cell receptor (beta chain) was obtained from a study of cytomegalovirus exposure and HLA in healthy donors. Background on the study: The approximately 120 validation repertoires, a later analysis reported, used the same platform as the 600 to 700 repertoires from the first cohort.

Germline V gives CDR1 MNHNY, CDR2 SVGAGI (reference sequence). Trimming removed 9 bases at V and 0 bases at J, with 15 bases between. The length of the CDR3 is 14 residues. Donors came from a validation cohort of some 130 subjects, distinct from the first 666-subject cohort. The study, taken as a whole, reports: It was reportedly the case that the classifier diagnosed cytomegalovirus status with high specificity and sensitivity.

With respect to this clone: The antigen is undetermined.

The repertoire was sequenced with immunoSEQ multiplex PCR; TCRdb's copy has only in-frame clones and lacks some. The top ten hold approximately 1% of the sample, which has approximately 280,000 clones, around 86% seen once. This chain uses TRBV6-6 with TRBJ2-7; D is possibly TRBD2 (5 bases). The receptor's source is a woman aged 18-29 years in good health and CMV-seronegative. Sequencing used PBMCs. The CDR3 here is CASTPEAVSYEQYF. The DNA for the CDR3 is TGTGCCAGTACCCCGGAGGCAGTCTCCTACGAGCAGTACTTC.